These 19 T cell receptor beta chains came from one sample sequenced in a study of T cells expressing NK-cell markers. TCRdb reprocessed the 5' RACE reads and reports one entry per CDR3 protein, with no DNA. The sample's table shows over 150,000 distinct CDR3 sequences. Sequenced: blood T cells: a sorted CD56 or NKG2C T cell subset, CD4+ or CD8+ T cells, or bulk PBMC T cells (not recorded which). These receptors were taken from a man aged 18 to 70 in good health.

This chain uses TRBV3-1 with TRBJ2-3; the D call of TRBD1 rests on TCRdb alone, since no DNA is present to check it. The length of the CDR3 is 16 residues. Germline-derived CDR1 and CDR2 are LGHDT and YNNKEL (reference sequence). CDR3 residues: CASSQGQSDSTDTQYF.

The J gene is TRBJ2-7, the V gene TRBV6-5; TCRdb selects TRBD1, and the lack of DNA leaves this call unchecked. CDR3 length equals 16 residues. CDR1 and CDR2 (germline): MNHEY, SVGAGI. CDR3 sequence reads: CASSYSGQGGLDEQYF.

The J gene is TRBJ2-2, the V gene TRBV19; TCRdb reports TRBD1, a call that lacks DNA to check it against. CDR1 and CDR2 from the germline V gene are LNHDA and SQIVND (reference sequence). The CDR3 loop spans 13 amino acids. CDR3 sequence reads: CASSYPRAGELFF.

The V gene is TRBV7-9, the J gene TRBJ2-3; the D call of TRBD2 rests on TCRdb alone, since no DNA is present to check it. From germline, CDR1 is SEHNR and CDR2 FQNEAQ (reference sequence). CDR3 length: 16 amino acids. This chain's CDR3 is CASSTPGLAETDTQYF.

The CDR3 sequence is CASSQVVRGNQETQYF. This chain links TRBV4-1 with TRBJ2-5; without DNA, the TCRdb call of TRBD2 cannot be checked. Germline V gene data show CDR1 as MGHRA and CDR2 as YSYEKL. This CDR3 is 16 amino acids long.

V and J are TRBV3-1 and TRBJ1-2. In germline, CDR1 is LGHDT, CDR2 YNNKEL (reference sequence). The CDR3 extends over 13 amino acids. CDR3: CASSQGIGYGYTF. Together with reference TRBV3-1 and TRBJ1-2, the CDR3 gives the full variable domain: DTAVSQTPKYLVTQMGNDKSIKCEQNLGHDTMYWYKQDSKKFLKIMFSYNNKELIINETVPNRFSPKSPDKAHLNLHINSLELGDSAVYFCASSQGIGYGYTFGSGTRLTVV.

This chain connects TRBV4-1 to TRBJ2-1; absent DNA, TCRdb's TRBD2 call cannot be checked. This CDR3 has 12 residues. CDR1 and CDR2 (germline): MGHRA, YSYEKL. The CDR3 here is CASRRGGNEQFF.

This chain joins TRBV2 and TRBJ1-1; as DNA is missing, the TRBD1 call by TCRdb cannot be tested. Germline CDR1 reads SNHLY; CDR2 reads FYNNEI. The CDR3 contains 13 residues. The CDR3 spells CASSDPGATEAFF.

The genes are TRBV11-1 and TRBJ1-4; absent DNA, TCRdb's TRBD1 call cannot be checked. Germline values: CDR1 SGHAT, CDR2 FQDESV (reference sequence). The CDR3 length is 19 residues. The CDR3 sequence is CASSPLGQGHPATNEKLFF.

The CDR3 is CASSWTENSNQPQHF. The V gene is TRBV6-2 or TRBV6-3, the J gene TRBJ1-5; the D call of TRBD1 rests on TCRdb alone, since no DNA is present to check it. CDR3 length equals 15 residues. Looked up from germline, CDR1 is MNHEY and CDR2 is SVGEGT.

The chain combines TRBV7-9 with TRBJ2-5; TCRdb outputs TRBD1, but without DNA this stays unchecked. The germline V gene has CDR1 SEHNR and CDR2 FQNEAQ (reference sequence). The length of the CDR3 is 13 residues. The CDR3 protein is CASEGPLGETQYF.

The chain's CDR3 is CASSPFLASTNEKLFF. The rearrangement uses TRBV12-3 or TRBV12-4 and TRBJ1-4. The CDR3 totals 16 residues.

V is TRBV5-5 and J is TRBJ1-1. From germline, CDR1 is SGHKS and CDR2 YYEKEE (reference sequence). The CDR3 has 14 residues. The chain's CDR3 is CASSYRVTNTEAFF.

This CDR3 reads CASRLGASNQPQHF. The rearrangement joins TRBV19 to TRBJ1-5; TCRdb gives TRBD1 as the D gene, but with no DNA this cannot be confirmed. Germline V gene sequence: CDR1 LNHDA, CDR2 SQIVND (reference sequence). This CDR3 spans 14 amino acids.

The chain recombines TRBV12-3 or TRBV12-4 with TRBJ2-1; the D gene TCRdb calls, TRBD1, cannot be checked with no DNA. The CDR3 is 14 residues long. CDR3 sequence reads: CASSHPGASNEQFF.

CDR3 in amino acids: CASSLGAGSSYEQYF. V gene TRBV5-6 combines with J gene TRBJ2-7; TCRdb proposes TRBD2, but this gene call is untestable without DNA. In germline, CDR1 is SGHDT, CDR2 YYEEEE. This CDR3 region has 15 residues.

This rearrangement joins TRBV7-9 to TRBJ2-2; TCRdb indicates TRBD2, and absent DNA this call remains unverified. CDR1 and CDR2 (germline): SEHNR, FQNEAQ (reference sequence). This CDR3 has 15 amino acids. CDR3 region: CASSSRAGTTGELFF.

This CDR3 is CASSFVQGAGELFF. This chain uses TRBV7-8 with TRBJ2-2; the D call of TRBD1 rests on TCRdb alone, since no DNA is present to check it. The CDR3 extends over 14 amino acids. Germline assignment: CDR1 SGHVS and CDR2 FQNEAQ.

The chain is built from TRBV10-3 and TRBJ2-3. CDR1 is ENHRY and CDR2 is SYGVKD in the germline V gene. The CDR3 spans 13 residues. This CDR3 is CAIAAAGADTQYF.